One T cell receptor beta chain is described in this entry. Antigen specificity is unknown. This sample is drawn from a study of OX40 agonist ivuxolimab in advanced cancers. At the level of the study: Patients were dosed with the agonistic anti-OX40 (CD134) antibody ivuxolimab. Three patients responded partially, comprising one with hepatocellular carcinoma and two with cutaneous melanoma.

This CDR3 is built from 13 residues. Per the germline V gene, CDR1 is SNHLY and CDR2 is FYNNEI. Trimming at V came to 6 bases and at J to 7 bases, leaving 4 bases not matched to a gene. Study findings and constraints: Dose levels from 0.1 to 3.0 mg/kg saw CD4+ and CD8+ blood T cells expand clonally by week 6.

Only in-frame clones appear in the TCRdb table, and some are missing; sequencing was by immunoSEQ multiplex PCR. The table lists tens of thousands of clones, roughly 92% of them singletons. The source was CD4+ or CD8+ T cells sorted from blood, collected in a trial of the OX40 agonist ivuxolimab. This receptor was obtained from an adult with an advanced solid tumor such as melanoma, head and neck, liver or kidney cancer. V gene TRBV2 combines with J gene TRBJ2-1; TRBD1 matches 9 bases. The CDR3 region has the DNA TGTGCCAGCAGCCGGGACAGGGTTAATGAGCAGTTCTTC. Translated: CASSRDRVNEQFF.